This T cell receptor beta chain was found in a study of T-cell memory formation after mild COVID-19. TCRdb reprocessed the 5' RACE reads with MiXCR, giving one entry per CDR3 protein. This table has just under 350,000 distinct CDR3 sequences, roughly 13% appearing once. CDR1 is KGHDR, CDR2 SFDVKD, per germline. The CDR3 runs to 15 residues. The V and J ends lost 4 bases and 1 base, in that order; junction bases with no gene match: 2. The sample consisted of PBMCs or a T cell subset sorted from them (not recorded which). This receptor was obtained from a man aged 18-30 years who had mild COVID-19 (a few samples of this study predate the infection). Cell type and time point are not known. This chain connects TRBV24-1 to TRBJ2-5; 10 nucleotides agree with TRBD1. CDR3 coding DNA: TGTGCCACCAGTGAGCGGACAGGGGGCCAAGAGACCCAGTACTTC. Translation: CATSERTGGQETQYF.